A selection of T cell receptor beta chains follows, all from one sample in a study of cytomegalovirus exposure and HLA in healthy donors. Measured with immunoSEQ multiplex PCR; TCRdb has only the in-frame clones, and not every one. The table records some 200,000 clones, 84% of them present only once. Sample: PBMCs. These receptors came from a woman aged 50 to 60 in good health and CMV-seropositive. The CDR3 runs from the conserved cysteine through the conserved F or W. Each record gives: V gene, clone size, J gene, CDR3 protein. Size is omitted from some rows. Given values are once, few, many or a class for expanded clones.

>TRBV7-8|few|TRBJ2-5
CASSLVRGAQETQYF
>TRBV7-9|.|TRBJ2-1
CASSILAGGRGGEQFF
>TRBV9|.|TRBJ2-5
CASSVDIETQYF
>TRBV6-1|once|TRBJ2-3
CASSFSGDTQYF
>TRBV15|once|TRBJ1-5
CATSRGQGNQPQHF
>TRBV27|once|TRBJ2-7
CASSLGGVPGGEQYF
>TRBV6-1|once|TRBJ2-1
CASEAGDRIYNEQFF
>TRBV6-5|.|TRBJ1-2
CASTPRGRDGYTF
>TRBV25-1|.|TRBJ2-2
CASSEYGGNTGELFF
>TRBV5-1|.|TRBJ2-5
CASSQTGTRGETQYF
>TRBV4-1|.|TRBJ1-1
CASSQLAFTEAFF
>TRBV5-6|.|TRBJ1-1
CASSPAGGLAFF
>TRBV9|.|TRBJ1-4
CASSKDSSTNEKLFF
>TRBV7-8|.|TRBJ1-1
CASSLYRGRNTEAFF
>TRBV29-1|.|TRBJ2-2
CSVMTGTNTGELFF
>TRBV7-9|.|TRBJ2-3
CSSSYRGAGTQYF
>TRBV13|.|TRBJ2-1
CASSPPSGGRNEQFF
>TRBV7-3|.|TRBJ1-4
CASTNRTGIGEKLFF
>TRBV7-9|.|TRBJ1-4
CASSSGQAFSNEKLFF
>TRBV7-6|.|TRBJ1-4
CASSLETGNEKLFF
>TRBV6-6|.|TRBJ2-7
CASSRTGTGGYEQYF
>TRBV7-9|.|TRBJ1-3
CSSSPPQGNTIYF
>TRBV6-5|once|TRBJ2-5
CASRGQGEETQYF
>TRBV7-6|.|TRBJ2-7
CASSHSGSSYEQYF
>TRBV9|.|TRBJ1-4
CASSVEDSRNEKLFF
>TRBV25-1|.|TRBJ1-5
CASSGGQTYQPQHF
>TRBV11-3|.|TRBJ2-2
CASSQRETGELFF
>TRBV5-1|.|TRBJ1-2
CASSLGGTGGSNGYTF
>TRBV5-1|.|.
CASSYGQGHLYEQYF
>TRBV5-4|.|TRBJ1-6
CASSLAGLGQGHSPLHF
>TRBV12-5|.|TRBJ1-2
CAALGDRGTYGYTF